The clone carrying this T cell receptor (beta chain) was seen many times. Its antigen is still unknown. The ends lost 6 bases at V and 2 bases at J; junction bases unmatched: 7. The CDR3 covers 15 residues. Germline CDR1 reads MNHEY; CDR2 reads SMNVEV (reference sequence). Amplified material comprised TCR beta CDR3 regions derived from RNA transcripts. RT-PCR with HTBI primers came first, then second-round multiplex PCR. TCRdb reprocessed the multiplex PCR reads with MiXCR, giving one entry per CDR3 protein. The sample contains about 420,000 distinct CDR3 sequences, 21% of which appear only once. The data were taken from a study of Graves' ophthalmopathy and Graves' hyperthyroidism. Whole-study findings and limits: Blood samples also showed most expanded thyroid clonotypes exceeding 0.001 frequency.

Aged 18 to 65, hyperthyroidism patients had new diagnoses of under 2 months' duration. The PBMCs originated from approximately 10 ml of fresh peripheral blood. The gene calls are TRBV27 and TRBJ2-7; 10 nucleotides agree with TRBD2. Sequencing was done on a sample of peripheral blood. The clonotype comes from a woman aged 18-29 years with stable Graves' hyperthyroidism. DNA of the CDR3: TGTGCCAGCAGACCGCTAGCGGGAGTAACCTACGAGCAGTACTTC. It specifies CASRPLAGVTYEQYF.